Below are 28 T cell receptor beta chains sequenced from a single sample in a study of CD8 T cells in ankylosing spondylitis. Study-wide results and caveats: Typical of ankylosing spondylitis blood, it appeared, was a TCR beta motif of seven to nine highly homologous variants.

TCRdb passed the 5' RACE reads through MiXCR, listing each CDR3 protein once. The data contain about 840,000 distinct CDR3 sequences, about an eighth of them seen just once; the ten biggest clones take up under 0.6%. These receptors lack a known antigen. The specimen sequenced was blood, either unsorted or a sorted T cell fraction (not recorded which). The receptors come from a male donor with ankylosing spondylitis.

The chain recombines TRBV7-2 with TRBJ2-2, with D uncertain. The V end lost 0 bases, the J end lost 4 bases, and 9 bases lay between the germline ends. Germline-derived CDR1 and CDR2 are SGHTA and FQGNSA. The CDR3 loop spans 15 amino acids. CDR3 in DNA: TGTGCCAGCAGCTTAGCCCGATTGAGCACCGGGGAGCTGTTTTTT. Translating gives CASSLARLSTGELFF.

In its sample, this clonotype was seen a few times. CDR3 sequence: CASSPSLGDYEQYF. DNA for the CDR3: TGTGCCAGCAGCCCGAGTTTGGGGGACTACGAGCAGTACTTC. The gene calls are TRBV11-1 and TRBJ2-7, with D possibly called TRBD1 or TRBD2 (5 bases each). The V end was cut by 5 bases, the J end by 3 bases, with 14 bases between. Germline V CDR1 and CDR2: SGHAT, FQDESV (reference sequence). CDR3 length equals 14 residues.

The chain uses TRBV9 and TRBJ1-1, with D hard to call. From germline, CDR1 is SGDLS and CDR2 YYNGEE. V was shortened by 0 bases and J by 3 bases, with 12 bases between the two germline ends. The CDR3 extends over 15 amino acids. CDR3 coding DNA: TGTGCCAGCAGCGTAGAGGCCGGTAGGGACACTGAAGCTTTCTTT. This translates into CASSVEAGRDTEAFF.

The CDR3 nucleotides read TGTGCCAGCAGCTTAGAATTGGCAGACTACACCGGGGAGCTGTTTTTT. Translating it yields CASSLELADYTGELFF. The V call is TRBV11-1, the J call TRBJ2-2; D is undetermined. V lost 1 base and J 3 bases, leaving 12 bases between the germline ends. There are 16 residues in the CDR3. Germline V gene lookup returns CDR1 SGHAT and CDR2 FQDESV (reference sequence).

This clonotype turned up a few times. The gene calls are TRBV7-2 and TRBJ1-4; unclear D gene. The CDR3 spans 13 residues. V was pared by 1 base and J by 8 bases, with 8 bases between. Germline V gives CDR1 SGHTA, CDR2 FQGNSA. CDR3 nucleotide sequence: TGTGCCAGCAGCTTAGTCGGGGAGGAAAAACTGTTTTTT. This translates into CASSLVGEEKLFF.

The V call is TRBV7-2, the J call TRBJ2-7, with TRBD2 matching over 11 bases. From germline, CDR1 is SGHTA and CDR2 FQGNSA. The CDR3 loop spans 16 amino acids. V gave up 4 bases and J gave up 2 bases; unmatched junction bases: 7. CDR3 DNA sequence: TGTGCCAGCAGCTACCTCACGGGACTAGCGGCCTACGAGCAGTACTTC. Amino acid sequence: CASSYLTGLAAYEQYF.

This clonotype has a handful of counts. CDR3 in DNA: TGCAGTGTGCTGGGGGCAAAGAACACTGAAGCTTTCTTT. Amino acids: CSVLGAKNTEAFF. V gene TRBV20-1 combines with J gene TRBJ1-1; tentative D call: TRBD1 (6 bases). Germline lookup yields CDR1 DFQATT and CDR2 SNEGSKA (reference sequence). V lost 7 bases, J lost 1 base, and 13 bases lay in between. CDR3 size: 13 residues.

The J gene is TRBJ2-5, the V gene TRBV12-3 or TRBV12-4; TRBD1 aligns across 7 bases. There are 14 residues in the CDR3. The junction had 6 bases not matched to a gene; V was cut back by 4 bases and J by 4 bases. The CDR3 loop is CASSSLTGLETQYF. CDR3 nucleotides: TGTGCCAGCAGTTCACTGACAGGGTTAGAGACCCAGTACTTC.

This clonotype was counted only a few times. This chain uses TRBV5-1 with TRBJ2-3, with D possibly matching TRBD1 (6 bases). The CDR3 has 14 amino acids. Deletions cut 4 bases from V and 2 bases from J, with 11 bases between. Germline lookup yields CDR1 SGHRS and CDR2 YFSETQ. CDR3 sequence reads: CASSRGSNTDTQYF. DNA for the CDR3: TGCGCCAGCAGCAGGGGGTCGAACACAGATACGCAGTATTTT.

V is TRBV20-1 and J is TRBJ1-4; D possibly corresponds to TRBD1 (5 bases). Trimming stripped 1 base from V and 4 bases from J, with 10 bases between. From germline, CDR1 is DFQATT and CDR2 SNEGSKA (reference sequence). CDR3 length: 14 residues. In DNA, the CDR3 is TGCAGTGCTAGAGGGGGCCCTCTTAATGAAAAACTGTTTTTT. Translation gives CSARGGPLNEKLFF.

The rearrangement uses TRBV10-3 and TRBJ2-3; D assignment may be TRBD1 or TRBD2 (5 bases each). The V end lost 6 bases, the J end lost 0 bases, and 10 bases lay between the germline ends. CDR3 size: 14 residues. CDR1 ENHRY and CDR2 SYGVKD come from the germline V gene. CDR3 DNA sequence: TGTGCCATCAGGGGGGACGGTAGCACAGATACGCAGTATTTT. Protein product: CAIRGDGSTDTQYF.

This clonotype has only a few counts. DNA of the CDR3: TGCAGTGTCAGGACGGAGGGCAATCAGCCCCAGCATTTT. This codes for CSVRTEGNQPQHF. The V gene is TRBV20-1, the J gene TRBJ1-5; D not certain. The length of the CDR3 is 13 residues. Germline V gene data show CDR1 as DFQATT and CDR2 as SNEGSKA (reference sequence). Trimming removed 7 bases from V and 2 bases from J, with 12 bases in between.

This sequence joins TRBV28 and TRBJ1-1; D unresolved. Germline V CDR1 and CDR2: MDHEN, SYDVKM. The CDR3 is 14 amino acids. V lost 6 bases, J lost 2 bases, and 13 bases lay in between. The CDR3: CASRQTGSNTEAFF. In DNA form, the CDR3 reads TGTGCCAGCAGACAAACTGGGAGCAACACTGAAGCTTTCTTT. The full variable domain, in which reference TRBV28 and TRBJ1-1 provide the parts outside the CDR3, is DVKVTQSSRYLVKRTGEKVFLECVQDMDHENMFWYRQDPGLGLRLIYFSYDVKMKEKGDIPEGYSVSREKKERFSLILESASTNQTSMYLCASRQTGSNTEAFFGQGTRLTVV.

The V call is TRBV20-1, the J call TRBJ2-1; 9 bases line up with TRBD2. Germline V gene sequence: CDR1 DFQATT, CDR2 SNEGSKA (reference sequence). Losses at the gene ends were 2 bases for V and 0 bases for J; bases not matched to a gene: 5. CDR3 length equals 16 residues. The CDR3, as DNA: TGCAGTGCTAGAAGTAGGCGGGAGGGCTCCTACAATGAGCAGTTCTTC. It specifies CSARSRREGSYNEQFF.

This clonotype was observed many times. V gene TRBV6-1 combines with J gene TRBJ2-7; D possibly corresponds to TRBD1 (5 bases). The CDR3 is 15 amino acids. The V gene's germline CDR1 is MNHNS and CDR2 SASEGT. V was cut by 8 bases and J by 4 bases, with 21 bases left in between. CDR3 residues: CASGLGPGQVYEQYF. The CDR3 DNA reads TGTGCCAGCGGGCTCGGGCCAGGGCAGGTGTACGAGCAGTACTTC.

A few counts support this clonotype. V gene TRBV25-1 combines with J gene TRBJ2-1, with TRBD2 matching over 7 bases. CDR3 length: 13 residues. Germline lookup yields CDR1 MGHDK and CDR2 SYGVNS. The trim removed 3 bases at V and 8 bases at J, leaving 4 bases unmatched. The CDR3 DNA follows: TGTGCCAGCAGTGACTGGGGGGGGGATGAGCAGTTCTTC. As protein: CASSDWGGDEQFF.

This clonotype was counted ten times or more. V gene TRBV7-2 combines with J gene TRBJ1-2, with TRBD1 matching over 9 bases. CDR3 size: 14 residues. CDR1 is SGHTA and CDR2 is FQGNSA in the germline V gene. Trimming at V came to 5 bases and at J to 4 bases, leaving 5 bases not matched to a gene. The CDR3 DNA reads TGTGCCAGCAGCGAACAGGACAGGGGCTATGGCTACACCTTC. Protein sequence: CASSEQDRGYGYTF.

Turning to this clonotype: This may be a read error: a much more frequent sequence differs by one nucleotide. This chain connects TRBV20-1 to TRBJ2-3; D not resolved. Per germline, CDR1 DFQATT and CDR2 SNEGSKA (reference sequence). The germline V and J ends were trimmed by 0 bases and 1 base, with 11 bases remaining between them. CDR3 length: 15 amino acids. The CDR3 sequence is CSARDPWSCTDTQYF. CDR3 bases: TGCAGTGCTAGAGATCCCTGGTCTTGCACAGATACGCAGTATTTT.

The rearrangement uses TRBV20-1 and TRBJ2-5; 8 bases map to TRBD2. Germline V gene lookup returns CDR1 DFQATT and CDR2 SNEGSKA (reference sequence). This CDR3 region has 17 residues. CDR3 loop: CCARDLLAGRARETQYF. The CDR3 DNA is TGCTGCGCTAGAGATCTTCTAGCGGGCAGGGCCAGGGAGACCCAGTACTTC.

The chain uses TRBV5-1 and TRBJ2-5; possible D gene TRBD1, 5 bases. Trimming took 4 bases from V and 4 from J, leaving 14 bases between them. There are 14 residues in the CDR3. Germline V gene data show CDR1 as SGHRS and CDR2 as YFSETQ. The DNA for the CDR3 is TGCGCCAGCAGCCCCCGGACACCTCTAGAGACCCAGTACTTC. Its protein is CASSPRTPLETQYF.

This chain connects TRBV20-1 to TRBJ1-2, with TRBD1 as a possible D gene (5 bases). The CDR3 covers 13 residues. CDR1 is DFQATT, CDR2 SNEGSKA, per germline (reference sequence). Deletions cut 6 bases from V and 4 bases from J, with 15 bases between. CDR3 sequence (DNA): TGCAGTGCCGCCTCGGGGACCAGCTATGGCTACACCTTC. Translation gives CSAASGTSYGYTF.

This clonotype was observed at least ten times. This chain links TRBV7-9 with TRBJ1-6; no clear D. Per germline, CDR1 SEHNR and CDR2 FQNEAQ (reference sequence). V was trimmed by 1 base and J by 8 bases, leaving 3 bases between them. This CDR3 comprises 12 residues. This CDR3 is CASSLEDSPLHF. As DNA, the CDR3 is TGTGCCAGCAGCTTAGAGGATTCACCCCTCCACTTT.

The chain has TRBV11-3 and TRBJ2-1; the D gene is possibly TRBD2 (6 bases). This CDR3 region has 14 residues. Per the germline V gene, CDR1 is SGHNT and CDR2 is YENEEA. Deletions cut 4 bases from V and 9 bases from J, with 16 bases between. CDR3 coding DNA: TGTGCCAGCAGCTCATCGCTTCTAGCGAGTGAGCAGTTCTTC. It encodes CASSSSLLASEQFF. The variable domain in full, with the rest retrieved from reference TRBV11-3 and TRBJ2-1, is EAGVVQSPRYKIIEKKQPVAFWCNPISGHNTLYWYLQNLGQGPELLIRYENEEAVDDSQLPKDRFSAERLKGVDSTLKIQPAELGDSAVYLCASSSSLLASEQFFGPGTRLTVL.

V gene TRBV3-1 combines with J gene TRBJ2-3; 11 nucleotides match TRBD1. The germline V gene has CDR1 LGHDT and CDR2 YNNKEL (reference sequence). After removal of 4 bases from V and 4 bases from J, the junction contained 4 bases not matched to a gene. The CDR3 is 15 amino acids. This chain's CDR3 is CASSPRDRGADTQYF. CDR3 nucleotides: TGTGCCAGCAGCCCCCGGGACAGGGGGGCAGATACGCAGTATTTT.

The V call is TRBV5-6, the J call TRBJ1-1; 7 nucleotides match TRBD1. CDR3 length equals 16 residues. The trim removed 0 bases at V and 2 bases at J, leaving 7 bases unmatched. Germline V gene data show CDR1 as SGHDT and CDR2 as YYEEEE. The CDR3 DNA follows: TGTGCCAGCAGCTTGGGTGCCAGGGGGTACAACACTGAAGCTTTCTTT. Translating gives CASSLGARGYNTEAFF.

This clonotype has at least ten counts. The chain is built from TRBV20-1 and TRBJ1-1; TRBD1 is a possible D gene (6 bases). The germline gives CDR1 DFQATT, CDR2 SNEGSKA (reference sequence). This CDR3 is 11 amino acids long. Trimming took 6 bases from V and 6 from J, leaving 11 bases between them. CDR3 DNA sequence: TGCAGTGCCGGTCGGGGGCCTGAAGCTTTCTTT. It codes for CSAGRGPEAFF.

This chain uses TRBV2 with TRBJ2-3, with D uncertain. V was shortened by 10 bases and J by 3 bases, with 8 bases between the two germline ends. This CDR3 comprises 11 residues. CDR1 is SNHLY and CDR2 is FYNNEI in the germline V gene. CDR3 protein: CATGNTDTQYF. CDR3 coding DNA: TGTGCCACCGGAAATACAGATACGCAGTATTTT.

This clonotype has ten or more counts. The V gene is TRBV20-1, the J gene TRBJ1-1; D gene unclear. Looked up from germline, CDR1 is DFQATT and CDR2 is SNEGSKA (reference sequence). This CDR3 is 12 amino acids long. Trimming stripped 3 bases from V and 4 bases from J, with 9 bases between. The CDR3 sequence: CSASRRTTEAFF. The CDR3 DNA reads as TGCAGTGCTAGCCGGCGGACCACTGAAGCTTTCTTT.